This entry features one TCR beta chain sequence. The antigen is undetermined. Here immunoSEQ multiplex PCR was the method, and the copy in TCRdb shows in-frame clones only, minus some. The sample shows roughly 2 million clones, 85% to 95% of them seen only once. These data are taken from a study of shared clonotypes between healthy human individuals. Study-level findings and limits: Clonotype sharing among donors was thought likely to change with sequencing depth.

The sequence derives from a man in his late teens or twenties in good health. The source material was naive CD4+ T cells sorted from blood. Subset given: CD45RA+ positively selected.

CDR3 in DNA: TGTGCCATCAGAACGGTCGGTAACACTGAAGCTTTCTTT. Translating gives CAIRTVGNTEAFF. V gene TRBV10-3 combines with J gene TRBJ1-1; D unresolved. This CDR3 region has 13 residues. The V end lost 6 bases, the J end lost 2 bases, and 10 bases lay between the germline ends. Germline V CDR1 and CDR2: ENHRY, SYGVKD.